This T cell receptor (beta chain) was documented in a study of vaccination and CD4 T cells after COVID-19. Trimming cost V 1 base and J 0 bases, with 15 bases left between them. Germline V gene sequence: CDR1 MRHNA, CDR2 SNTAGT. This CDR3 comprises 18 residues. Treatment in this sample: roughly 10-day PBMC culture with coronavirus spike peptide pools or control peptides (ViraFEST assay). Scientists ran DNA taken from cultured CD4+ T cells through the Oncomine TCR Beta short-read assay for sequencing. Via MiXCR, TCRdb re-called the PCR reads, giving one row per CDR3 protein. The table lists about 19,000 distinct CDR3 sequences, roughly 24% of them singletons. This clonotype has more than one count but fewer than ten. The antigen is undetermined.

The chain is built from TRBV6-4 and TRBJ2-2; TRBD1 might be the D (6 bases). The sequenced sample consisted of cultured CD4+ T cells from blood. The receptor comes from a human donor with COVID-19. CDR3 loop: CASSDLPLRTANTGELFF. For the CDR3, the DNA is TGTGCCAGCAGTGACTTACCCCTCAGGACAGCGAACACCGGGGAGCTGTTTTTT.